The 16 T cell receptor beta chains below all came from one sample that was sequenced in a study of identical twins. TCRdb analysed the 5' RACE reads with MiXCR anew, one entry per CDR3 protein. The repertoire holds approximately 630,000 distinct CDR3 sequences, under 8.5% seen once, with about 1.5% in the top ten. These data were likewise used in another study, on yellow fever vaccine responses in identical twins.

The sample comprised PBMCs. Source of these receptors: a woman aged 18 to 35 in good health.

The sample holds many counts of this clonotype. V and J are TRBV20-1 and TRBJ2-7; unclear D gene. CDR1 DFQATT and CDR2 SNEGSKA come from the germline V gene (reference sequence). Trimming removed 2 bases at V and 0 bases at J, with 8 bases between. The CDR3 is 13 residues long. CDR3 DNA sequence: TGCAGTGCTAGACTTTCCTACTCCTACGAGCAGTACGTC. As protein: CSARLSYSYEQYV.

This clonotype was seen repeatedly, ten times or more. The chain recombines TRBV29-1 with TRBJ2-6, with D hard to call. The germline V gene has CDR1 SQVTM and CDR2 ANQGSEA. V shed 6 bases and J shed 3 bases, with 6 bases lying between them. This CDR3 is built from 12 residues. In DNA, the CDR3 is TGCAGCGTCCGGTTTGGGGCCAACGTCCTGACTTTC. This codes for CSVRFGANVLTF.

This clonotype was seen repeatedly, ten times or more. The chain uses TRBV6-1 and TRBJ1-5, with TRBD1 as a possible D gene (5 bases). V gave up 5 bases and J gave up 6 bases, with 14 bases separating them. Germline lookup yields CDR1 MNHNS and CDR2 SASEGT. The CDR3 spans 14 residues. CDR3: CASSPQGVRQPQHF. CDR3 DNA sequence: TGTGCCAGCAGTCCCCAGGGAGTGCGTCAGCCCCAGCATTTT.

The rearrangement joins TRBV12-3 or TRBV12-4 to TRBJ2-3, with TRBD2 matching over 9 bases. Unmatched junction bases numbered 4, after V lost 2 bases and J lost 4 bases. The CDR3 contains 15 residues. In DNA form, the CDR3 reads TGTGCCAGCAGTTTACAAAGCGGGGGGTCAGATACGCAGTATTTT. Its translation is CASSLQSGGSDTQYF.

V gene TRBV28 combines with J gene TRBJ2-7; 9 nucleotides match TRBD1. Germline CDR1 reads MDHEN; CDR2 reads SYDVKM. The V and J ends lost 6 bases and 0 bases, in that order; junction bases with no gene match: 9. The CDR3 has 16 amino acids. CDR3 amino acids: CASSSPGTGRSYEQYF. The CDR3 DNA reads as TGTGCCAGCAGCTCCCCCGGGACAGGGCGCTCCTACGAGCAGTACTTC.

The CDR3 DNA reads TGTGCCAGCAGCGTACCCTTGGCGGGAGGAGAGACAGATACGCAGTATTTT. It codes for CASSVPLAGGETDTQYF. The chain is built from TRBV9 and TRBJ2-3; 8 bases fit TRBD2. This CDR3 is 17 amino acids long. The trim removed 1 base at V and 3 bases at J, leaving 10 bases unmatched. Per the germline V gene, CDR1 is SGDLS and CDR2 is YYNGEE. The full variable domain, rest sourced from reference TRBV9 and TRBJ2-3, is DSGVTQTPKHLITATGQRVTLRCSPRSGDLSVYWYQQSLDQGLQFLIQYYNGEERAKGNILERFSAQQFPDLHSELNLSSLELGDSALYFCASSVPLAGGETDTQYFGPGTRLTVL.

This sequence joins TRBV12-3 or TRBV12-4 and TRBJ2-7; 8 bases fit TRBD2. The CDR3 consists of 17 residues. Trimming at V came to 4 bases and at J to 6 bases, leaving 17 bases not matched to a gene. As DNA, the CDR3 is TGTGCCAGCAGTTCCCTAAGCGAAAAGCGGGGGCTTGGCGAGCAGTACTTC. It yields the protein CASSSLSEKRGLGEQYF.

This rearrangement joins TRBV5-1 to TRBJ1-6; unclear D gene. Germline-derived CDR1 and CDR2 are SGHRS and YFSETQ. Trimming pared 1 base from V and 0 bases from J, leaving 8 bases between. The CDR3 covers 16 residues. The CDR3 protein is CASSLFLDSYNSPLHF. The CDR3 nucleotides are TGCGCCAGCAGCTTGTTTTTAGACTCCTATAATTCACCCCTCCACTTT.

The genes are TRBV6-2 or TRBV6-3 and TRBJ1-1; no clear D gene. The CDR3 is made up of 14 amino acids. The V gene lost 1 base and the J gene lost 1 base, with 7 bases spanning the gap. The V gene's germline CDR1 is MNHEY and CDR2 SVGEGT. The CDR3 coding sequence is TGTGCCAGCAGTTACTTAGGGCAGAACACTGAAGCTTTCTTT. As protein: CASSYLGQNTEAFF.

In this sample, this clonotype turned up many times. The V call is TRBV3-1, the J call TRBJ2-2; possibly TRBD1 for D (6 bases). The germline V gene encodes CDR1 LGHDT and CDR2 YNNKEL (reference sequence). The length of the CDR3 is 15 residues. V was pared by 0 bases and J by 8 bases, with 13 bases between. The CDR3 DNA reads TGTGCCAGCAGCCAAGAATTCAGGGGCGCTGGGGAGCTGTTTTTT. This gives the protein CASSQEFRGAGELFF.

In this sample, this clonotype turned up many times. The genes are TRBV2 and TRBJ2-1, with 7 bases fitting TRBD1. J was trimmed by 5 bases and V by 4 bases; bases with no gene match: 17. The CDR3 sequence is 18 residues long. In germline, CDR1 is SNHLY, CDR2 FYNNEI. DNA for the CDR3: TGTGCCAGCAGTGTAGGTTTCTGGAGACAGGGAAGTAACAATGAGCAGTTCTTC. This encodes CASSVGFWRQGSNNEQFF.

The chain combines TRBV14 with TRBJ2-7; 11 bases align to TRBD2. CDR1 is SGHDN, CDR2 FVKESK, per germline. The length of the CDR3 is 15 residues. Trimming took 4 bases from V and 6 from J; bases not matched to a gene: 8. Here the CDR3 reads CASSPGTSGYLEQYF. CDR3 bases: TGTGCCAGCAGCCCAGGGACTAGCGGCTACCTCGAGCAGTACTTC.

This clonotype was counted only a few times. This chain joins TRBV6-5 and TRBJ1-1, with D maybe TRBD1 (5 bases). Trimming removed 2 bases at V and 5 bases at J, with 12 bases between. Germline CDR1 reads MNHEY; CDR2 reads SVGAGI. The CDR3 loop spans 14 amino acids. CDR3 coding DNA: TGTGCCAGCAGTTACGTTCAACGGGGGACTGAAGCTTTCTTT. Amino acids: CASSYVQRGTEAFF.

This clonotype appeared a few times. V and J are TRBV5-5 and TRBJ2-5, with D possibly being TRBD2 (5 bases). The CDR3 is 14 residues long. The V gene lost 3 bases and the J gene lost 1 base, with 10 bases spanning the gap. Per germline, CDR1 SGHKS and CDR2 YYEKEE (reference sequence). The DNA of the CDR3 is TGTGCCAGCAGCTCTCCAGAGGGCCAAGAGACCCAGTACTTC. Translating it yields CASSSPEGQETQYF.

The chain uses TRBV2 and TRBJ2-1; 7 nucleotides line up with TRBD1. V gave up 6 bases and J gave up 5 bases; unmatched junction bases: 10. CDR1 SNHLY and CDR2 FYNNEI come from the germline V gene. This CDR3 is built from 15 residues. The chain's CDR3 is CASRTDRLNNNEQFF. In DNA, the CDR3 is TGTGCCAGCAGGACGGACAGGCTCAATAACAATGAGCAGTTCTTC.

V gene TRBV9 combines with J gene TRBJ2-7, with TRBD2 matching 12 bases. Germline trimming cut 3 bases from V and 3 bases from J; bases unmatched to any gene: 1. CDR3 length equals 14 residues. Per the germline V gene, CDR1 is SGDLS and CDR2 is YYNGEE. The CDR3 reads CASSEGLAGYEQYF. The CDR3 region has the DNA TGTGCCAGCAGCGAGGGACTAGCGGGCTACGAGCAGTACTTC.